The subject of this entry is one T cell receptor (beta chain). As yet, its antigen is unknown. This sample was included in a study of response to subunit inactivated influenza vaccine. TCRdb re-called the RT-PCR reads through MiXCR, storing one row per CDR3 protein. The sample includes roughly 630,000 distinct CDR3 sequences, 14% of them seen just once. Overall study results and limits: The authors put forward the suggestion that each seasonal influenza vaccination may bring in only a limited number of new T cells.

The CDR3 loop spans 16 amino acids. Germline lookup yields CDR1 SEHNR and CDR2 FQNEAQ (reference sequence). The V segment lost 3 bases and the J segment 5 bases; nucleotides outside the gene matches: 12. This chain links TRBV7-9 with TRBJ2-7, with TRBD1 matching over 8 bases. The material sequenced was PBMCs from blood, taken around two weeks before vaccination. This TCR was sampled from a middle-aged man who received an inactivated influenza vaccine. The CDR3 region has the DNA TGTGCCAGCAGCTTCTACGGGACAGGTTCGAGGAACGAGCAGTACTTC. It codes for CASSFYGTGSRNEQYF. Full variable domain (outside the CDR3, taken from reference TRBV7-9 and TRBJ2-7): DTGVSQNPRHKITKRGQNVTFRCDPISEHNRLYWYRQTLGQGPEFLTYFQNEAQLEKSRLLSDRFSAERPKGSFSTLEIQRTEQGDSAMYLCASSFYGTGSRNEQYFGPGTRLTVT.